This is a list of T cell receptor beta chains from one sample in a study of blood T cell repertoires in COVID-19. Measured with immunoSEQ multiplex PCR; TCRdb has only the in-frame clones, and not every one. Counted here are 350,000 or so clones, around 87% occurring once; the ten biggest clones make up under 11%. Sequenced sample: peripheral blood. The receptor set was obtained from a woman aged 25 to 45 with COVID-19, enrolled during active disease. Each CDR3 is given without its conserved first and last residue. The D gene is left open where the match is weak.

d_gene	j_gene	v_gene	CDR3aa
TRBD1	TRBJ2-2	TRBV15	ATSTPPGTGRSTGELF
-	TRBJ2-1	TRBV2	ASKQSSYNEQF
-	TRBJ1-4	TRBV6-1	ASSELRATNEKLF
-	TRBJ1-2	TRBV9	ASSRSNYGYT
TRBD1	TRBJ1-4	TRBV11-2	ASSSTGTENEKLF
TRBD1	TRBJ2-2	TRBV19	AIRDRATGELF
-	TRBJ2-2	TRBV28	ASTGASDVTGELF
TRBD2	TRBJ2-1	TRBV2	AGTLAGGLLNEQF
TRBD2	TRBJ2-3	TRBV27	ASSLDGTSGTSTDTQY
TRBD2	TRBJ2-3	TRBV7-3	ASSSSGRVTDTQY
TRBD2	TRBJ2-7	TRBV7-2	ASSLRGASGRSYEQY
TRBD1	TRBJ2-2	TRBV5-6	ASSTTGFTGELF
-	TRBJ1-1	TRBV27	ASSLSQGRNTEAF
-	TRBJ2-1	TRBV6-5	ASSPGGYNEQF
-	TRBJ2-7	TRBV2	ASQTEGSSYEQY
TRBD2	TRBJ2-7	TRBV9	ASSVDGRAYEQY
TRBD1	TRBJ1-2	TRBV5-1	ASSLVGGNGYT
TRBD2	TRBJ2-3	TRBV5-4	ASSLVGREAATQY
-	TRBJ1-6	TRBV3-1/TRBV3-2	ASSQYGRRGARLH
-	TRBJ1-2	TRBV3-1/TRBV3-2	ASSPRLDGGNYGYT